These 9 T cell receptor beta chains were all obtained from the same sample, sequenced in a study of technical replicates of blood from a few donors. TCRdb's table, derived via immunoSEQ multiplex PCR, lists solely in-frame clones and lacks some. The table records approximately 31,000 clones, more than 80% of them present only once. The sample comprised PBMCs. The receptors shown here come from a human donor in good health. Some clones in this sample may be carry-over from other donors' samples.

The chain combines TRBV7-7 with TRBJ1-1; 8 nucleotides align to TRBD1. This CDR3 has 13 residues. The V segment lost 5 bases and the J segment 4 bases; nucleotides outside the gene matches: 3. Germline CDR1 SSHAT, CDR2 FNYEAQ (reference sequence). CDR3 nucleotide sequence: TGTGCCAGCAGCGTCGACAGGGGCACTGAAGCTTTCTTT. This encodes CASSVDRGTEAFF.

A few counts support this clone. The rearrangement joins TRBV6-1 to TRBJ1-1; weak D call: TRBD1 (6 bases). Trimming cost V 6 bases and J 1 base, with 12 bases left between them. The CDR3 totals 14 residues. Germline CDR1 and CDR2: MNHNS and SASEGT. The CDR3 region is CASRLTGQNTEAFF. The CDR3 DNA sequence: TGTGCCAGCAGGCTTACAGGGCAGAACACTGAAGCTTTCTTT.

The V and J genes are TRBV6-1 and TRBJ1-2; D may be TRBD1 (6 bases). Germline V gene lookup returns CDR1 MNHNS and CDR2 SASEGT. The CDR3 is 13 residues long. Trimming left V 1 base short and J 5 bases short, with 8 bases between. For the CDR3, the DNA is TGTGCCAGCAGTGAAGTCACAGGGTATGGCTACACCTTC. Translated: CASSEVTGYGYTF.

This chain connects TRBV10-3 to TRBJ2-7, with 8 bases lining up with TRBD1. The CDR3 consists of 15 residues. Germline V gives CDR1 ENHRY, CDR2 SYGVKD. J lost 2 bases, V lost 4 bases, and 7 bases had no gene match. CDR3 in amino acids: CAISARDRGPYEQYF. The CDR3 nucleotides read TGTGCCATCAGTGCTCGAGACAGGGGTCCCTACGAGCAGTACTTC.

The rearrangement joins TRBV9 to TRBJ2-3; possible D gene TRBD2, 6 bases. CDR1 is SGDLS, CDR2 YYNGEE, per germline. CDR3 length equals 15 residues. The V gene lost 0 bases and the J gene lost 5 bases, with 13 bases spanning the gap. The CDR3 DNA reads as TGTGCCAGCAGCGTAGGCGGGGCTGGGGGAGATACGCAGTATTTT. This gives the protein CASSVGGAGGDTQYF.

The V gene is TRBV7-9, the J gene TRBJ2-7; 8 nucleotides line up with TRBD2. CDR3 length equals 16 residues. V lost 5 bases, J lost 6 bases, and 15 bases stayed unmatched. Germline CDR1 and CDR2: SEHNR and FQNEAQ (reference sequence). CDR3 sequence: CASSPAGASGHSEQYF. As DNA, the CDR3 is TGTGCCAGCAGCCCCGCCGGCGCTAGCGGGCACAGCGAGCAGTACTTC. Full variable domain (outside the CDR3, taken from reference TRBV7-9 and TRBJ2-7): DTGVSQNPRHKITKRGQNVTFRCDPISEHNRLYWYRQTLGQGPEFLTYFQNEAQLEKSRLLSDRFSAERPKGSFSTLEIQRTEQGDSAMYLCASSPAGASGHSEQYFGPGTRLTVT.

The chain employs TRBV7-2 and TRBJ1-2, with D perhaps TRBD1 (6 bases). Trimming took 2 bases from V and 6 from J, leaving 10 bases between them. Per germline, CDR1 SGHTA and CDR2 FQGNSA. The length of the CDR3 is 13 residues. CDR3 region: CASSLTGSDGYTF. The CDR3 DNA reads as TGTGCCAGCAGCTTAACAGGGTCGGATGGCTACACCTTC. The full variable domain, its missing parts supplied by reference TRBV7-2 and TRBJ1-2, is GAGVSQSPSNKVTEKGKDVELRCDPISGHTALYWYRQSLGQGLEFLIYFQGNSAPDKSGLPSDRFSAERTGGSVSTLTIQRTQQEDSAVYLCASSLTGSDGYTFGSGTRLTVV.

The J gene is TRBJ2-7, the V gene TRBV19; 7 bases line up with TRBD1. CDR3 length: 12 residues. Per the germline V gene, CDR1 is LNHDA and CDR2 is SQIVND (reference sequence). V lost 9 bases, J lost 1 base, and 3 bases stayed unmatched. The CDR3 nucleotides read TGTGCCAGCCAGGACAGGTCCTACGAGCAGTACTTC. This gives the protein CASQDRSYEQYF.

The CDR3 DNA reads as TGTGCCAGCAAAGGGGCGGTAAACATTCAGTACTTC. Translation: CASKGAVNIQYF. The chain combines TRBV2 with TRBJ2-4; D possibly corresponds to TRBD1 (5 bases). CDR1 is SNHLY, CDR2 FYNNEI, per germline. The CDR3 sequence is 12 residues long. Trimming left V 7 bases short and J 6 bases short, with 10 bases between.